Shown below are 27 T cell receptor beta chains from a single sample sequenced in a study of T cell responses to AZD1222 COVID-19 vaccine. The method was immunoSEQ multiplex PCR; TCRdb's version includes in-frame clones alone and lacks a portion of them. This table holds around 78,000 clones, 90% found once. The sequencing used peripheral blood, collected 28 days after the second AZD1222 dose. The origin of the receptors is an adult who received the AZD1222 COVID-19 vaccine.

The chain employs TRBV27 and TRBJ1-5; 8 bases match TRBD1. CDR3 length equals 17 residues. The junction had 10 bases not matched to a gene; V was cut back by 3 bases and J by 3 bases. CDR1 is MNHEY, CDR2 SMNVEV, per germline (reference sequence). This CDR3 reads CASSFRAGGDYNQPQHF. The CDR3 DNA follows: TGTGCCAGCAGTTTTAGGGCAGGGGGCGATTACAATCAGCCCCAGCATTTT.

V gene TRBV18 combines with J gene TRBJ2-7, with TRBD1 identical over 9 bases. Unmatched junction bases numbered 0, after V lost 4 bases and J lost 5 bases. Germline assignment: CDR1 KGHSH and CDR2 LQKENI. The CDR3 runs 12 residues. In nucleotides, the CDR3 is TGTGCCAGCTCACGACAGGGGGACGAGCAGTACTTC. Translation: CASSRQGDEQYF.

The V gene is TRBV15, the J gene TRBJ1-5; 9 bases fit TRBD1. This CDR3 has 14 residues. The ends lost 5 bases at V and 7 bases at J; junction bases unmatched: 6. In germline, CDR1 is LNHNV, CDR2 YYDKDF (reference sequence). The CDR3 coding sequence is TGTGCCACCAGCGACAGGGGGGAACGACAGCCCCAGCATTTT. It specifies CATSDRGERQPQHF.

The chain carries TRBV2 and TRBJ2-3; D might be TRBD1 (6 bases). The V gene lost 0 bases and the J gene lost 1 base, with 14 bases spanning the gap. Germline CDR1 is SNHLY and CDR2 is FYNNEI. The CDR3 has 17 residues. The CDR3 nucleotides read TGTGCCAGCAGTGAAGCGGTGGTTCCAGGGGGCACAGATACGCAGTATTTT. This translates into CASSEAVVPGGTDTQYF.

J is TRBJ2-3 and V is TRBV19; tentatively, D is TRBD2 (6 bases). Germline CDR1 LNHDA, CDR2 SQIVND (reference sequence). The germline V and J ends were trimmed by 5 bases and 1 base, with 13 bases remaining between them. The CDR3 runs 15 residues. The CDR3 spells CASSARDSRTDTQYF. In DNA form, the CDR3 reads TGTGCCAGTAGTGCCCGGGACTCCCGCACAGATACGCAGTATTTT.

The rearrangement uses TRBV30 and TRBJ1-5; 7 positions agree with TRBD1. The germline gives CDR1 GTSNPN, CDR2 SVGIG (reference sequence). This CDR3 region has 15 residues. The V gene end was trimmed by 5 bases and the J gene end by 3 bases; junction bases not matched to a gene: 10. The CDR3 loop is CAWDRTGGYNQPQHF. The CDR3 DNA follows: TGTGCCTGGGATCGGACAGGAGGCTACAATCAGCCCCAGCATTTT.

V gene TRBV4-1 combines with J gene TRBJ2-5; a weak D match, TRBD2 (5 bases). This CDR3 is 16 amino acids long. Deletions cut 1 base from V and 1 base from J, with 13 bases between. Germline lookup yields CDR1 MGHRA and CDR2 YSYEKL. CDR3 residues: CASSQVSSGSQETQYF. CDR3 bases: TGCGCCAGCAGCCAAGTCTCTTCGGGGAGCCAAGAGACCCAGTACTTC.

J is TRBJ2-2 and V is TRBV18; TRBD1 aligns across 7 bases. This CDR3 comprises 16 residues. V gave up 8 bases and J gave up 2 bases; unmatched junction bases: 11. Germline CDR1 is KGHSH and CDR2 is LQKENI. CDR3 nucleotides: TGTGCCAGCCTCCCCGGGAACAGGGGAAACACCGGGGAGCTGTTTTTT. It is translated as CASLPGNRGNTGELFF.

On this clone: Within the sample, other DNA sequences also encode this same CDR3. The chain is built from TRBV12-3 or TRBV12-4 and TRBJ1-1; D gene unclear. This CDR3 region has 12 residues. V was trimmed by 3 bases and J by 1 base, leaving 3 bases between them. CDR3 nucleotide sequence: TGTGCCAGCAGTTTTTCGAACACTGAAGCTTTCTTT. This translates into CASSFSNTEAFF.

CDR3 sequence reads: CATSTVGGRQGNQPQHF. Written as DNA, the CDR3 is TGTGCCACCAGCACCGTAGGAGGTAGACAGGGCAATCAGCCCCAGCATTTT. The chain has TRBV15 and TRBJ1-5; tentative D call: TRBD1 (6 bases). The V and J ends lost 4 bases and 2 bases respectively, with 18 bases between them. The CDR3 has 17 residues. Germline assignment: CDR1 LNHNV and CDR2 YYDKDF (reference sequence).

The table lists this clone with a few counts. This chain uses TRBV27 with TRBJ1-2, with D unresolved. The V end was cut by 5 bases, the J end by 8 bases, with 15 bases between. Germline loops: CDR1 MNHEY, CDR2 SMNVEV (reference sequence). This CDR3 has 13 amino acids. CDR3 DNA: TGTGCCAGCAGTGTGGCCGGGAATAACGGCTACACCTTC. As protein: CASSVAGNNGYTF.

The chain has TRBV6-2 or TRBV6-3 and TRBJ1-5; weak D call: TRBD1 (6 bases). This CDR3 contains 17 residues. Germline V gives CDR1 MNHEY, CDR2 SVGEGT. V lost 6 bases to trimming and J lost 2 bases, with 20 bases between them. The CDR3 DNA reads TGTGCCAGCAGCCCAGAGACAGGTTGGTTCGGCAATCAGCCCCAGCATTTT. Encoded protein: CASSPETGWFGNQPQHF.

The V gene is TRBV7-9, the J gene TRBJ2-5, with D perhaps TRBD1 (6 bases). This CDR3 has 12 residues. Germline CDR1 is SEHNR and CDR2 is FQNEAQ (reference sequence). V gave up 5 bases and J gave up 6 bases, with 10 bases separating them. The CDR3 sequence is CASSSRGQTQYF. CDR3 coding DNA: TGTGCCAGCAGCAGCAGGGGACAGACCCAGTACTTC. The complete variable domain, with remaining parts taken from reference TRBV7-9 and TRBJ2-5, reads DTGVSQNPRHKITKRGQNVTFRCDPISEHNRLYWYRQTLGQGPEFLTYFQNEAQLEKSRLLSDRFSAERPKGSFSTLEIQRTEQGDSAMYLCASSSRGQTQYFGPGTRLLVL.

J is TRBJ2-3 and V is TRBV5-8, with 10 bases fitting TRBD2. CDR1 is SGHTS, CDR2 YDEGEE, per germline. After removal of 0 bases from V and 1 base from J, the junction contained 2 bases not matched to a gene. This CDR3 comprises 16 residues. The CDR3 nucleotides are TGTGCCAGCAGCTTGGGTCTAGCGGGGGGCACAGATACGCAGTATTTT. Translated, it gives CASSLGLAGGTDTQYF.

J is TRBJ2-6 and V is TRBV18; D not resolved. This CDR3 has 17 amino acids. CDR1 is KGHSH and CDR2 is LQKENI in the germline V gene. V lost 2 bases and J lost 0, with 11 bases in between. CDR3 coding DNA: TGTGCCAGCTCACCATTCGAACCCAGCTCTGGGGCCAACGTCCTGACTTTC. The encoded protein is CASSPFEPSSGANVLTF.

The V gene is TRBV2, the J gene TRBJ2-7; D gene unclear. CDR3 length equals 14 residues. The germline V gene has CDR1 SNHLY and CDR2 FYNNEI. V was trimmed by 10 bases and J by 3 bases, leaving 19 bases between them. CDR3 DNA sequence: TGTGCCATCCGACTCGGCAGCCAGATCTACGAGCAGTACTTC. Translation gives CAIRLGSQIYEQYF.

This chain links TRBV28 with TRBJ2-7; tentative D call: TRBD1 (5 bases). Germline assignment: CDR1 MDHEN and CDR2 SYDVKM. Trimming took 6 bases from V and 2 from J, leaving 17 bases between them. The CDR3 has 15 amino acids. The CDR3 loop reads CASSLRRTSTYEQYF. The CDR3 bases are TGTGCCAGCAGCTTAAGACGGACATCGACCTACGAGCAGTACTTC.

The rearrangement uses TRBV15 and TRBJ2-6; tentative D call: TRBD2 (5 bases). CDR1 and CDR2 (germline): LNHNV, YYDKDF (reference sequence). Deletions cut 0 bases from V and 0 bases from J, with 6 bases between. The CDR3 runs to 16 residues. CDR3 coding DNA: TGTGCCACCAGCAGAGATCGGGGCTCTGGGGCCAACGTCCTGACTTTC. Its translation: CATSRDRGSGANVLTF.

This clone has only one observation. V usage is TRBV7-9 and J usage is TRBJ2-7; 10 positions agree with TRBD1. V was pared by 5 bases and J by 4 bases, with 5 bases of the junction left unmatched. The CDR3 runs 14 residues. Germline loops: CDR1 SEHNR, CDR2 FQNEAQ (reference sequence). The CDR3 sequence: CASSTGTGDYEQYF. The DNA of the CDR3 is TGTGCCAGCAGCACCGGGACAGGGGATTACGAGCAGTACTTC. Full variable domain (outside the CDR3, taken from reference TRBV7-9 and TRBJ2-7): DTGVSQNPRHKITKRGQNVTFRCDPISEHNRLYWYRQTLGQGPEFLTYFQNEAQLEKSRLLSDRFSAERPKGSFSTLEIQRTEQGDSAMYLCASSTGTGDYEQYFGPGTRLTVT.

A single count supports this clone. The chain employs TRBV29-1 and TRBJ2-1; TRBD1 matches 7 bases. The ends lost 3 bases at V and 1 base at J; junction bases unmatched: 3. The CDR3 has 14 amino acids. Germline-derived CDR1 and CDR2 are SQVTM and ANQGSEA. In DNA form, the CDR3 reads TGCAGCGTTGAGGTGACAGGGTCCTACAATGAGCAGTTCTTC. Protein product: CSVEVTGSYNEQFF.

The gene calls are TRBV25-1 and TRBJ2-1; D gene uncertain. Germline values: CDR1 MGHDK, CDR2 SYGVNS. The CDR3 contains 16 residues. The germline V and J ends were trimmed by 4 bases and 0 bases, with 13 bases remaining between them. CDR3 loop: CASSGRTQSSYNEQFF. DNA for the CDR3: TGTGCCAGCAGTGGGCGGACCCAGAGCTCCTACAATGAGCAGTTCTTC.

In its sample, this clone was seen once. Here the CDR3 DNA reads TGCAGCGTTGACCCGAGGGGGGGCCCGGGACAGGCCCTCTATGGCTACACCTTC. Its protein product is CSVDPRGGPGQALYGYTF. The V gene is TRBV29-1, the J gene TRBJ1-2; TRBD1 aligns across 8 bases. The CDR3 has 18 amino acids. V shed 3 bases and J 4 bases; nucleotides not matched to a gene: 19. From germline, CDR1 is SQVTM and CDR2 ANQGSEA.

CDR3 in DNA: TGCGCCAGCAGCTTGCGACAGGGGGGCCCCCTCGAGCAGTACTTC. Translating gives CASSLRQGGPLEQYF. The genes are TRBV5-1 and TRBJ2-7; 9 bases align to TRBD1. CDR1 SGHRS and CDR2 YFSETQ come from the germline V gene. The CDR3 contains 15 residues. V lost 1 base to trimming and J lost 6 bases; unmatched junction nucleotides: 8.

J is TRBJ2-1 and V is TRBV11-3; 7 bases align to TRBD1. Germline V gene data show CDR1 as SGHNT and CDR2 as YENEEA. J gave up 3 bases and V 2 bases, and 4 bases lay outside the gene matches. There are 15 residues in the CDR3. In nucleotides, the CDR3 is TGTGCCAGCAGCTTACAGGCAGGGGGCTACAATGAGCAGTTCTTC. This sequence encodes CASSLQAGGYNEQFF. Full variable domain (outside the CDR3, taken from reference TRBV11-3 and TRBJ2-1): EAGVVQSPRYKIIEKKQPVAFWCNPISGHNTLYWYLQNLGQGPELLIRYENEEAVDDSQLPKDRFSAERLKGVDSTLKIQPAELGDSAVYLCASSLQAGGYNEQFFGPGTRLTVL.

V is TRBV14 and J is TRBJ2-5; 8 bases fit TRBD2. J lost 4 bases, V lost 2 bases, and 6 bases had no gene match. The CDR3 is 15 amino acids. Germline-derived CDR1 and CDR2 are SGHDN and FVKESK. CDR3 bases: TGTGCCAGCAGCCAACCGGGGGGGGCTGGAGAGACCCAGTACTTC. Translated, it gives CASSQPGGAGETQYF.

The chain uses TRBV25-1 and TRBJ2-7, with D tentatively TRBD2 (7 bases). V shed 3 bases and J shed 6 bases, with 15 bases lying between them. Per germline, CDR1 MGHDK and CDR2 SYGVNS. This CDR3 contains 14 residues. The CDR3 DNA follows: TGTGCCAGCAGTGAGGGGGGGCGCCGGCTCGAGCAGTACTTC. This codes for CASSEGGRRLEQYF.

V usage is TRBV27 and J usage is TRBJ2-1; 10 bases match TRBD1. V shed 5 bases, J shed 5 bases, and the junction held 9 bases outside the gene matches. Per germline, CDR1 MNHEY and CDR2 SMNVEV (reference sequence). The CDR3 covers 16 residues. The CDR3 protein is CASSPMTGGAHNEQFF. The DNA for the CDR3 is TGTGCCAGCAGTCCAATGACAGGGGGCGCCCACAATGAGCAGTTCTTC.